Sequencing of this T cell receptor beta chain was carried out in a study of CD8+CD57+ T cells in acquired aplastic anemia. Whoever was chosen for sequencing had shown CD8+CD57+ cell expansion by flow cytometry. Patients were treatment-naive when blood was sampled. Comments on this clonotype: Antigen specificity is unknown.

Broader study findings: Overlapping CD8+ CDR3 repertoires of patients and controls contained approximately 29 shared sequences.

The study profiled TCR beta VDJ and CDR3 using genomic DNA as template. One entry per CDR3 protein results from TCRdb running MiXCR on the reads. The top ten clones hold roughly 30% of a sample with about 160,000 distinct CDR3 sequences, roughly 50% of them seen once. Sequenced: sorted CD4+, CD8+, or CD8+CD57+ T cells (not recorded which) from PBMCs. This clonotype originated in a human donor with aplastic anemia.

CDR3 in DNA: TGCGCCAGCAGCCAACAGAGCTCCTACGAGCAGTACTTC. The encoded protein is CASSQQSSYEQYF. The chain employs TRBV4-3 and TRBJ2-7; D ambiguous. Between the trimmed V and J ends, which lost 2 bases and 0 bases, there was a span of 5 bases. The V gene's germline CDR1 is LGHNA and CDR2 YSLEER. The CDR3 is 13 residues long.